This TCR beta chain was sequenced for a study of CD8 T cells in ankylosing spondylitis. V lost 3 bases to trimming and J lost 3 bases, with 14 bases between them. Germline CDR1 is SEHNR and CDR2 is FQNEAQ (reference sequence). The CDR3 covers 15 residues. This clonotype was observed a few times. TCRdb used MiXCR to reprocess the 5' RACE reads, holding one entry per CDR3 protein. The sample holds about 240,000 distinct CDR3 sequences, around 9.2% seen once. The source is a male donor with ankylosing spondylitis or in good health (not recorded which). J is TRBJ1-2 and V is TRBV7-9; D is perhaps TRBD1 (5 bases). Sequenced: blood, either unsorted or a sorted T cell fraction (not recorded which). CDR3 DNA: TGTGCCAGCAGCTTCGGACCCGGAGGGGACTATGGCTACACCTTC. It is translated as CASSFGPGGDYGYTF.